The 25 T cell receptor beta chains given below trace back to one sample, sequenced in a study of cytomegalovirus exposure and HLA in healthy donors. Use of 60 Vbeta and 13 Jbeta primers characterized the PCR. Clones were read by immunoSEQ multiplex PCR, and TCRdb kept only the in-frame ones, dropping some. The data hold 120,000 to 150,000 clones, with roughly two thirds observed a single time. What was sequenced was PBMCs. These receptors were collected from a human donor in good health.

This clone was detected a few times. The junction and the germline gene differ at one end; a read error may be behind it. The gene calls are TRBV7-9 and TRBJ1-5, with 7 bases that match TRBD1. There are 16 residues in the CDR3. Germline V gene data show CDR1 as SEHNR and CDR2 as FQNEAQ (reference sequence). CDR3 in DNA: TGTTCCAGCAGCCGAGCCGGGACAGCGGGCAATCAGCCCCAGCATTTT. Translation gives CSSSRAGTAGNQPQHF. Looking up the rest from reference TRBV7-9 and TRBJ1-5 gives the full variable domain: DTGVSQNPRHKITKRGQNVTFRCDPISEHNRLYWYRQTLGQGPEFLTYFQNEAQLEKSRLLSDRFSAERPKGSFSTLEIQRTEQGDSAMYLCSSSRAGTAGNQPQHFGDGTRLSIL.

In this sample, this clone turned up a few times. J is TRBJ2-1 and V is TRBV19; 11 bases line up with TRBD2. The V segment lost 9 bases and the J segment 5 bases; nucleotides outside the gene matches: 15. Germline V gene sequence: CDR1 LNHDA, CDR2 SQIVND (reference sequence). This CDR3 is 17 amino acids long. The CDR3: CASEDPRSGRAHNEQFF. CDR3 bases: TGTGCCAGCGAAGACCCCCGTAGCGGGAGGGCCCACAATGAGCAGTTCTTC.

J is TRBJ2-1 and V is TRBV19; maybe TRBD2 (5 bases). Germline CDR1 reads LNHDA; CDR2 reads SQIVND (reference sequence). The CDR3 length is 15 residues. Deletions cut 7 bases from V and 0 bases from J, with 13 bases between. The CDR3, as DNA: TGTGCCAGTATTCCTAGCCGGAGCTCCTACAATGAGCAGTTCTTC. The encoded protein is CASIPSRSSYNEQFF.

This rearrangement joins TRBV13 to TRBJ2-7; possible D gene TRBD1, 6 bases. The CDR3 extends over 13 amino acids. Trimming left V 5 bases short and J 4 bases short, with 12 bases between. The V gene's germline CDR1 is PRHDT and CDR2 FYEKMQ (reference sequence). The CDR3 coding sequence is TGTGCCAGCAGCCCCGGGACATCTTACGAGCAGTACTTC. Its translation: CASSPGTSYEQYF.

The chain combines TRBV5-1 with TRBJ2-7, with 7 positions matching TRBD2. Germline CDR1 and CDR2: SGHRS and YFSETQ. The junction had 8 bases not matched to a gene; V was cut back by 4 bases and J by 1 base. This CDR3 has 15 residues. CDR3 nucleotide sequence: TGCGCCAGCAGCCCCAGGGAGGGCGGTTCCTACGAGCAGTACTTC. Residues: CASSPREGGSYEQYF.

The chain recombines TRBV19 with TRBJ1-2; D may be TRBD1 (6 bases). The CDR3 has 13 residues. Germline V lookup: CDR1 LNHDA, CDR2 SQIVND (reference sequence). Trimming removed 2 bases at V and 6 bases at J, with 10 bases between. The DNA of the CDR3 is TGTGCCAGTAGTATAACCACAGGGAATGGCTACACCTTC. Translating it yields CASSITTGNGYTF.

This clone was observed a few times. The chain uses TRBV7-8 and TRBJ2-7; weak D call: TRBD2 (6 bases). V shed 5 bases and J shed 7 bases, with 21 bases lying between them. The CDR3 runs 15 residues. Germline values: CDR1 SGHVS, CDR2 FQNEAQ. The CDR3 is CASSPRLGLYREQYF. CDR3 bases: TGTGCCAGCAGCCCCAGACTAGGCCTGTACAGGGAGCAGTACTTC.

This sequence joins TRBV6-5 and TRBJ2-2; TRBD1 agrees at 7 bases. V lost 4 bases, J lost 1 base, and 3 bases stayed unmatched. In germline, CDR1 is MNHEY, CDR2 SVGAGI. CDR3 size: 15 residues. The CDR3 reads CASSFRQGNTGELFF. The CDR3 DNA follows: TGTGCCAGCAGTTTCCGACAGGGGAACACCGGGGAGCTGTTTTTT.

This clone was counted only a few times. The CDR3 sequence: CATRQAFSYEQYF. CDR3 nucleotide sequence: TGTGCTACGAGACAGGCGTTTTCCTACGAGCAGTACTTC. This chain links TRBV5-4 with TRBJ2-5; a weak D match, TRBD1 (6 bases). The J call could be wrong; TRBJ2-7 is a better fit for the DNA end. The CDR3 covers 13 residues. Germline V gene sequence: CDR1 SGHNT, CDR2 YYREEE (reference sequence).

This clone was observed a single time. The chain recombines TRBV5-4 with TRBJ2-5, with 9 bases fitting TRBD1. Germline V gene sequence: CDR1 SGHNT, CDR2 YYREEE (reference sequence). This CDR3 has 18 residues. The V gene end was trimmed by 4 bases and the J gene end by 5 bases; junction bases not matched to a gene: 18. The CDR3 nucleotides are TGTGCCAGCAGCGGAAACCTTTACACAGGGGGCCTTGGGGAGACCCAGTACTTC. It translates to CASSGNLYTGGLGETQYF.

The chain employs TRBV6-5 and TRBJ1-5; TRBD1 might be the D (5 bases). Per germline, CDR1 MNHEY and CDR2 SVGAGI. The CDR3 extends over 13 amino acids. V was cut by 8 bases and J by 5 bases, with 13 bases left in between. As DNA, the CDR3 is TGTGCCAGCGGGACTGGTTTTGATCAGCCCCAGCATTTT. It translates to CASGTGFDQPQHF.

The sample holds a few counts of this clone. The chain uses TRBV2 and TRBJ2-3; TRBD2 matches 7 bases. The germline CDR1 and CDR2 sequences are SNHLY and FYNNEI. There are 13 residues in the CDR3. Unmatched junction bases numbered 5, after V lost 7 bases and J lost 4 bases. CDR3 DNA: TGTGCCAGCAAGCGGGGACTCCCAGATACGCAGTATTTT. It yields the protein CASKRGLPDTQYF.

This clone was detected only a few times. This chain joins TRBV5-1 and TRBJ2-1, with TRBD2 matching 14 bases. The trim removed 6 bases at V and 8 bases at J, leaving 13 bases unmatched. Germline loops: CDR1 SGHRS, CDR2 YFSETQ. CDR3 length: 17 residues. The CDR3 loop reads CASTRGLAGEGGDEQFF. CDR3 in DNA: TGCGCCAGCACCAGGGGACTAGCGGGAGAGGGTGGTGATGAGCAGTTCTTC.

The chain carries TRBV5-6 and TRBJ2-5; 11 bases agree with TRBD1. Germline trimming cut 2 bases from V and 5 bases from J; bases unmatched to any gene: 5. The germline gives CDR1 SGHDT, CDR2 YYEEEE. The CDR3 covers 15 residues. The CDR3, as DNA: TGTGCCAGCAGCTTCGGACAGGGGGCTACGGAGACCCAGTACTTC. Its translation: CASSFGQGATETQYF.

This chain connects TRBV30 to TRBJ1-2; TRBD1 agrees at 11 bases. Germline lookup yields CDR1 GTSNPN and CDR2 SVGIG (reference sequence). CDR3 size: 15 residues. V trimming: 4 bases; J trimming: 5 bases; junction bases outside the gene matches: 9. In nucleotides, the CDR3 is TGTGCCTGGATCGCCGGGACAGGGGGTCCGTATGGCTACACCTTC. Its translation is CAWIAGTGGPYGYTF.

V usage is TRBV5-6 and J usage is TRBJ2-3; TRBD2 might be the D (5 bases). Between the trimmed V and J ends, which lost 4 bases and 6 bases, there was a span of 12 bases. This CDR3 is 13 amino acids long. CDR1 SGHDT and CDR2 YYEEEE come from the germline V gene. Here the CDR3 reads CASSDTRADTQYF. In nucleotides, the CDR3 is TGTGCCAGCAGCGATACTAGAGCGGATACGCAGTATTTT.

V usage is TRBV4-1 and J usage is TRBJ1-2; D gene unclear. This CDR3 comprises 14 residues. Germline CDR1 reads MGHRA; CDR2 reads YSYEKL. V dropped 3 bases and J dropped 6 bases, with 14 bases sitting between them. CDR3 region: CASSHPWAEDGYTF. The DNA for the CDR3 is TGCGCCAGCAGCCACCCCTGGGCGGAGGATGGCTACACCTTC.

This clone has just one count. The chain employs TRBV5-6 and TRBJ2-3, with D maybe TRBD1 (6 bases). The CDR3 length is 15 residues. CDR1 and CDR2 from the germline V gene are SGHDT and YYEEEE. The germline V and J ends were trimmed by 4 bases and 0 bases, with 12 bases remaining between them. CDR3: CASSETGYSTDTQYF. The CDR3 nucleotides are TGTGCCAGCAGCGAGACAGGATATAGCACAGATACGCAGTATTTT.

This clone was detected ten times or more. V and J are TRBV28 and TRBJ2-1; D ambiguous. The CDR3 totals 16 residues. Per the germline V gene, CDR1 is MDHEN and CDR2 is SYDVKM. With 7 bases removed from V and 4 bases from J, the gap between germline ends came to 20 bases. CDR3 sequence (DNA): TGTGCCAGCAATCGACTGGAACCCAAGTTTTACAATGAGCAGTTCTTC. This codes for CASNRLEPKFYNEQFF.

This clone was seen once. The chain is built from TRBV11-2 and TRBJ2-7, with TRBD1 matching 10 bases. Germline loops: CDR1 SGHAT, CDR2 FQNNGV. Trimming cost V 4 bases and J 7 bases; bases outside gene matches: 16. The CDR3 runs to 17 residues. The CDR3 sequence: CASSSSNSGTGVYEQYF. The DNA for the CDR3 is TGTGCCAGCAGCTCAAGTAATTCCGGGACAGGGGTGTATGAGCAGTACTTC.

This clone was detected only a few times. The chain is built from TRBV15 and TRBJ1-1, with D possibly TRBD1 on 6 matching bases. The germline V gene encodes CDR1 LNHNV and CDR2 YYDKDF (reference sequence). The V and J ends lost 0 bases and 0 bases respectively, with 11 bases between them. This CDR3 has 16 residues. The CDR3 coding sequence is TGTGCCACCAGCAGAGATGTAAGACAGGTGAACACTGAAGCTTTCTTT. Amino acid sequence: CATSRDVRQVNTEAFF.

As concerns this clone: Additional DNA sequences in this sample encode the identical CDR3. This sequence joins TRBV4-1 and TRBJ1-1, with a weak D call TRBD1 (5 bases). CDR3 size: 13 residues. The V end lost 4 bases, the J end lost 4 bases, and 10 bases lay between the germline ends. CDR1 and CDR2 (germline): MGHRA, YSYEKL. The CDR3 loop is CASSRTGGTEAFF. For the CDR3, the DNA is TGCGCCAGCAGCCGGACGGGGGGCACTGAAGCTTTCTTT.

As DNA, the CDR3 is TGTGCCAGCAGCGGGGACAACGAGCAGTACTTC. Protein sequence: CASSGDNEQYF. The V call is TRBV7-9, the J call TRBJ2-7, with TRBD1 as a possible D gene (6 bases). Germline V gene lookup returns CDR1 SEHNR and CDR2 FQNEAQ (reference sequence). The CDR3 contains 11 residues. Trimming removed 5 bases at V and 5 bases at J, with 7 bases between.

This chain uses TRBV28 with TRBJ1-1; perhaps TRBD1 as D (5 bases). Germline CDR1 reads MDHEN; CDR2 reads SYDVKM. The length of the CDR3 is 14 residues. Between the trimmed V and J ends, which lost 2 bases and 7 bases, there was a span of 14 bases. DNA for the CDR3: TGTGCCAGCAGTTTAGAGGGGCGGGGGGGTGAAGCTTTCTTT. Its translation: CASSLEGRGGEAFF.

V gene TRBV4-2 combines with J gene TRBJ2-7, with 9 bases aligning to TRBD1. Unmatched junction bases numbered 4, after V lost 5 bases and J lost 2 bases. CDR1 and CDR2 from the germline V gene are LGHNA and YNFKEQ. CDR3 length: 14 amino acids. Here the CDR3 DNA reads TGTGCCAGCAGCGCGCGACAGGGGGCCTACGAGCAGTACTTC. It is translated as CASSARQGAYEQYF.